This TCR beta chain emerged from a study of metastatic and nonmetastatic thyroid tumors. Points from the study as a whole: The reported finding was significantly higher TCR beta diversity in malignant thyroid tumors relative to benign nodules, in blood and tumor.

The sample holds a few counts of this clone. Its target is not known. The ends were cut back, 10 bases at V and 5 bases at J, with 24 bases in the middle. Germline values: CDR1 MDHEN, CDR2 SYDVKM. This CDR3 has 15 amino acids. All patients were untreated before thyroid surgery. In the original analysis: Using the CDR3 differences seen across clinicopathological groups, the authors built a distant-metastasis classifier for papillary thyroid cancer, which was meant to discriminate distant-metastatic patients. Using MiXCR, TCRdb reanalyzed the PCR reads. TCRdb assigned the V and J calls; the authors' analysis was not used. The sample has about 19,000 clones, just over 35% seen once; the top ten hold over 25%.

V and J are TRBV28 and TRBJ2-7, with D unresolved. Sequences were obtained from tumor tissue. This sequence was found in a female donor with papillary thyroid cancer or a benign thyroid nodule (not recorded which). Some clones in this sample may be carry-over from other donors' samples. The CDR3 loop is CAIGEDGSDVNEQYF. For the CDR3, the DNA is TGTGCCATCGGTGAGGACGGCAGCGACGTGAACGAGCAGTACTTC.